What follows describes a single TCR beta chain. These data belong to a study of blood T cell repertoires in COVID-19. About the research overall: Samples came from the United States, Italy and Spain, spanning acute and convalescent COVID-19.

The CDR3 runs to 13 residues. The V gene lost 2 bases and the J gene lost 4 bases, with 6 bases spanning the gap. CDR1 is SGHTA, CDR2 FQGNSA, per germline. In the authors' methods: Scientists estimated how many nucleated cells there were by amplifying reference gene primers. Only in-frame clones appear in the TCRdb table, and some are missing; sequencing was by immunoSEQ multiplex PCR. V and J calls and clone size are copied from that table; D and trimming were computed from the DNA. This table has around 120,000 clones, 90% appearing once. Sequenced material: peripheral blood. This chain uses TRBV7-2 with TRBJ1-5, with no clear D. The clonotype was recovered from a woman aged 55-69 years with COVID-19, enrolled during active disease. CDR3 in DNA: TGTGCCAGCAGCTTAATCCGTAATCAGCCCCAGCATTTT. It specifies CASSLIRNQPQHF. The whole variable domain, filled in from reference TRBV7-2 and TRBJ1-5, reads GAGVSQSPSNKVTEKGKDVELRCDPISGHTALYWYRQSLGQGLEFLIYFQGNSAPDKSGLPSDRFSAERTGGSVSTLTIQRTQQEDSAVYLCASSLIRNQPQHFGDGTRLSIL.